This is a list of T cell receptor beta chains from one sample in a study of T cells expressing NK-cell markers. After re-calling the 5' RACE reads, TCRdb lists one entry per CDR3 protein, DNA absent. Its table lists fewer than 550,000 distinct CDR3 sequences. Specimen: blood T cells: a sorted CD56 or NKG2C T cell subset, CD4+ or CD8+ T cells, or bulk PBMC T cells (not recorded which). The receptor set was obtained from a woman between 50 and 59 years old in good health. CDR3s include the opening cysteine and the closing phenylalanine or tryptophan. The order of the fields is V gene, J gene, CDR3 protein.

TRBV27	TRBJ1-2	CASSSDGLYYGYTF
TRBV7-3	TRBJ2-5	CASSPGTATQETQYF
TRBV11-3	TRBJ2-1	CASGQGENEQFF
TRBV5-1	TRBJ1-4	CASTPDSRAEKLFF
TRBV27	TRBJ2-1	CASRLLAGGPGEQFF
TRBV5-5	TRBJ2-5	CASSTALQGETQYF
TRBV14	TRBJ2-1	CASSLPHPNNEQFF
TRBV5-1	TRBJ1-1	CASSNPGGQGSAEAFF
TRBV30	TRBJ2-5	CAWSEGGRETQYF
TRBV5-1	TRBJ2-1	CASSLGSGDYNEQFF
TRBV9	TRBJ2-7	CASSSNSGSGYEQYF
TRBV28	TRBJ2-1	CASIMGGTYNEQFF
TRBV7-9	TRBJ2-2	CASIPSGAGTGELFF
TRBV28	TRBJ1-5	CASTNLPLMGTRNNQPQHF
TRBV12-3/TRBV12-4	TRBJ2-3	CASSHTGALSRDTQYF
TRBV20-1	TRBJ2-1	CSAETSGSYQFF
TRBV13	TRBJ2-1	CASSRRTSGRERGNEQFF
TRBV12-3/TRBV12-4	TRBJ2-1	CASSTGTGAFF
TRBV10-2	TRBJ2-1	CASGLAGGFEQFF
TRBV20-1	TRBJ2-1	CSARTSRRQFF
TRBV5-5	TRBJ2-1	CASSLYGTSYNEQFF
TRBV5-1	TRBJ2-3	CASSTLGSGYTDTQYF
TRBV5-1	TRBJ1-4	CASSEDRAREKLFF
TRBV23-1	TRBJ1-5	CASSPTVRAQPQHF
TRBV6-6	TRBJ2-1	CASSYSSLGQFF
TRBV6-1	TRBJ1-5	CASRAVDGFQPQHF
TRBV6-1	TRBJ2-5	CASTSGTGGTTQYF
TRBV12-3/TRBV12-4	TRBJ2-2	CASSLRRGDGELFF
TRBV20-1	TRBJ2-7	CSARGSQGRYEQYF
TRBV25-1	TRBJ1-4	CATRPQGSYEKLFF
TRBV7-8	TRBJ2-1	CASSLETEQFF
TRBV20-1	TRBJ2-5	CSAGRAGALETQYF
TRBV12-3/TRBV12-4	TRBJ2-1	CASSLQRERQFF
TRBV9	TRBJ2-3	CASSVAGTGADTQYF
TRBV12-3/TRBV12-4	TRBJ2-7	CASSRGLAGGSSYEQYF
TRBV14	TRBJ2-2	CASSLLAWGSNTGELFF
TRBV29-1	TRBJ2-7	CSVEDTPGGFEQYF
TRBV5-1	TRBJ2-1	CASSLVKSGGRAENEQFF
TRBV3-1	TRBJ2-7	CASSPRLASYEQYF
TRBV11-2	TRBJ2-1	CASSPTAGLGNNEQFF
TRBV4-1	TRBJ2-1	CASSQVLTGFVSNEQFF
TRBV4-1	TRBJ2-3	CASSQVGRVKGSDTQYF
TRBV29-1	TRBJ2-2	CSVGGTSVTGELFF
TRBV18	TRBJ2-5	CASSPSTGLETQYF
TRBV5-1	TRBJ1-1	CASSGDSRAEAFF
TRBV4-1	TRBJ1-4	CASMTGVFGEKLFF
TRBV24-1	TRBJ2-1	CATSAPGDLNEQFF
TRBV19	TRBJ1-6	CASSMRGSKALHF
TRBV6-1	TRBJ1-6	CASSGVSNSPLHF
TRBV5-1	TRBJ2-7	CASSLRTGDYEQYF
TRBV24-1	TRBJ2-2	CATSVAGGAGELFF
TRBV19	TRBJ2-1	CASIQGPRYNEQFF
TRBV5-1	TRBJ2-3	CASSLVNSPRRADTQYF
TRBV5-1	TRBJ2-1	CASSLSPALAGGPNEQFF
TRBV6-1	TRBJ1-6	CASSEVSQNSPLHF